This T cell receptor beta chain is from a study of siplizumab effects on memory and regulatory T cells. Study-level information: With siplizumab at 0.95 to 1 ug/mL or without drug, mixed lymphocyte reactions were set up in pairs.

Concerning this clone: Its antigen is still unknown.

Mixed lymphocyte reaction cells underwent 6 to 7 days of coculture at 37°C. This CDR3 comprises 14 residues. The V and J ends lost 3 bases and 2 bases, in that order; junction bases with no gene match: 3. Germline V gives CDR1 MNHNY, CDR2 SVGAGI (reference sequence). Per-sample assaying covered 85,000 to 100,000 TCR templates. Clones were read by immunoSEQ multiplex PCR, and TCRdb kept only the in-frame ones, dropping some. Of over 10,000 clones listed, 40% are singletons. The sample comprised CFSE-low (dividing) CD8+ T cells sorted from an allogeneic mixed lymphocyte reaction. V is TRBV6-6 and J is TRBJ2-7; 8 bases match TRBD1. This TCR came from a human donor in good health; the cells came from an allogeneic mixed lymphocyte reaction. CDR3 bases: TGTGCCAGCAGTTATGGGACAGGAGCCTACGAGCAGTACTTC. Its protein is CASSYGTGAYEQYF.